Following are 28 T cell receptor beta chains from one sample sequenced in a study of OX40 agonist ivuxolimab in advanced cancers. TCRdb keeps only in-frame clones here, not all; method: immunoSEQ multiplex PCR. Of 70,000 to 95,000 clones listed, under 95% are singletons. Material: CD4+ or CD8+ T cells sorted from blood, obtained in a trial of the OX40 agonist ivuxolimab. These receptors all stem from an adult with an advanced solid tumor such as melanoma, head and neck, liver or kidney cancer.

The chain carries TRBV11-3 and TRBJ1-5; TRBD1 might be the D (5 bases). The germline V gene encodes CDR1 SGHNT and CDR2 YENEEA. The CDR3 spans 13 residues. Between the trimmed V and J ends, which lost 5 bases and 7 bases, there was a span of 12 bases. CDR3 sequence (DNA): TGTGCCAGCAGCCCGTTTTGGGGCCAGCCCCAGCATTTT. Its protein product is CASSPFWGQPQHF. The variable domain in full, completed from reference TRBV11-3 and TRBJ1-5, reads EAGVVQSPRYKIIEKKQPVAFWCNPISGHNTLYWYLQNLGQGPELLIRYENEEAVDDSQLPKDRFSAERLKGVDSTLKIQPAELGDSAVYLCASSPFWGQPQHFGDGTRLSIL.

CDR3 region: CASSLEMTGEAFF. For the CDR3, the DNA is TGTGCCAGCAGCTTAGAAATGACAGGGGAAGCTTTCTTT. V gene TRBV11-3 combines with J gene TRBJ1-1; 7 nucleotides agree with TRBD1. Germline V lookup: CDR1 SGHNT, CDR2 YENEEA. V shed 0 bases, J shed 8 bases, and the junction held 3 bases outside the gene matches. There are 13 residues in the CDR3. Combining the CDR3 with reference TRBV11-3 and TRBJ1-1 gives the whole variable domain EAGVVQSPRYKIIEKKQPVAFWCNPISGHNTLYWYLQNLGQGPELLIRYENEEAVDDSQLPKDRFSAERLKGVDSTLKIQPAELGDSAVYLCASSLEMTGEAFFGQGTRLTVV.

This rearrangement joins TRBV5-1 to TRBJ2-2, with D possibly matching TRBD1 (5 bases). CDR1 is SGHRS, CDR2 YFSETQ, per germline. Trimming shortened V by 0 bases and J by 0 bases, and 12 bases separated the two germline ends. The CDR3 is 17 amino acids. CDR3 DNA sequence: TGCGCCAGCAGCTTGGGTTGGCTCAGGGCGAACACCGGGGAGCTGTTTTTT. Protein sequence: CASSLGWLRANTGELFF.

This clone was detected once. The sample holds other DNA sequences that translate to the same CDR3. J is TRBJ2-1 and V is TRBV5-1; 8 positions agree with TRBD1. The CDR3 spans 16 residues. The germline V gene has CDR1 SGHRS and CDR2 YFSETQ. Trimming removed 0 bases from V and 5 bases from J; junction bases left unmatched: 7. CDR3 DNA: TGCGCCAGCAGCTTGGCGGGGCAGGGGGCCCACAATGAGCAGTTCTTC. Translation gives CASSLAGQGAHNEQFF.

The V call is TRBV6-6, the J call TRBJ2-7; D uncertain. The CDR3 spans 12 residues. V lost 4 bases and J lost 5, with 9 bases in between. Germline V gives CDR1 MNHNY, CDR2 SVGAGI (reference sequence). The CDR3, as DNA: TGTGCCAGCAGTTTGTCTCGGGACGAGCAGTACTTC. Translation: CASSLSRDEQYF.

This clone was counted once. V and J are TRBV9 and TRBJ1-1, with D perhaps matching TRBD1 (6 bases). The V gene's germline CDR1 is SGDLS and CDR2 YYNGEE. Trimming left V 0 bases short and J 7 bases short, with 16 bases between. This CDR3 comprises 15 residues. The CDR3 sequence: CASSVAVGGQGEAFF. The CDR3 coding sequence is TGTGCCAGCAGCGTAGCGGTTGGGGGGCAAGGTGAAGCTTTCTTT.

This chain links TRBV6-5 with TRBJ1-1; 7 bases match TRBD1. With V trimmed by 6 bases and J by 2 bases, 6 bases remained unmatched. CDR3 length: 14 residues. CDR1 MNHEY and CDR2 SVGAGI come from the germline V gene. The CDR3 sequence: CASRGGQTNTEAFF. CDR3 nucleotide sequence: TGTGCCAGCAGAGGGGGACAGACTAACACTGAAGCTTTCTTT.

The rearrangement joins TRBV4-3 to TRBJ2-7; no clear D. There are 11 residues in the CDR3. The germline CDR1 and CDR2 sequences are LGHNA and YSLEER. V was clipped by 5 bases and J by 4 bases, with 6 bases between them. The CDR3 bases are TGCGCCAGCAGCGGGCGTTACGAGCAGTACTTC. Amino acids: CASSGRYEQYF.

This sequence joins TRBV5-6 and TRBJ2-7; 7 nucleotides agree with TRBD2. V gave up 5 bases and J gave up 2 bases; unmatched junction bases: 13. Germline CDR1 is SGHDT and CDR2 is YYEEEE. There are 16 residues in the CDR3. CDR3 in amino acids: CASRSTSRGIPYEQYF. The CDR3, as DNA: TGTGCCAGCAGGTCTACTTCGCGGGGGATCCCCTACGAGCAGTACTTC.

V is TRBV7-6 and J is TRBJ1-4; D gene ambiguous. CDR3 length: 15 amino acids. V lost 3 bases, J lost 0 bases, and 8 bases lay in between. The germline gives CDR1 SGHVS, CDR2 FNYEAQ. CDR3 sequence: CASSFGVATNEKLFF. The CDR3 DNA reads TGTGCCAGCAGCTTCGGGGTTGCAACTAATGAAAAACTGTTTTTT.

This sequence joins TRBV11-3 and TRBJ2-7, with D possibly matching TRBD1 (6 bases). With 4 bases removed from V and 4 bases from J, the gap between germline ends came to 11 bases. Germline assignment: CDR1 SGHNT and CDR2 YENEEA. This CDR3 is 13 amino acids long. CDR3 coding DNA: TGTGCCAGCAGCTGGGACACTGGTTACGAGCAGTACTTC. Translated: CASSWDTGYEQYF.

The chain uses TRBV9 and TRBJ1-1; 8 bases align to TRBD1. Germline V CDR1 and CDR2: SGDLS, YYNGEE. Trimming at V came to 5 bases and at J to 5 bases, leaving 11 bases not matched to a gene. The CDR3 is 15 amino acids. The DNA of the CDR3 is TGTGCCAGCAGAGGCCTTAGGACAGGGAAAACTGAAGCTTTCTTT. Protein sequence: CASRGLRTGKTEAFF.

The chain joins TRBV15 to TRBJ2-1, with D unresolved. This CDR3 has 15 residues. Germline values: CDR1 LNHNV, CDR2 YYDKDF (reference sequence). With 5 bases removed from V and 0 bases from J, the gap between germline ends came to 11 bases. The CDR3 nucleotides read TGTGCCACCAGCCGCCAAGGATACTCCTACAATGAGCAGTTCTTC. Translating gives CATSRQGYSYNEQFF.

This chain uses TRBV30 with TRBJ2-2, with 7 nucleotides matching TRBD2. The CDR3 is 15 amino acids. V dropped 0 bases and J dropped 3; count of bases not matched to a gene: 4. From germline, CDR1 is GTSNPN and CDR2 SVGIG (reference sequence). CDR3 nucleotide sequence: TGTGCCTGGAGTGTACAGCGGGGCGACACCGGGGAGCTGTTTTTT. Translation gives CAWSVQRGDTGELFF.

The chain uses TRBV2 and TRBJ1-4; D is uncertain. CDR1 is SNHLY and CDR2 is FYNNEI in the germline V gene. The CDR3 has 13 residues. V gave up 5 bases and J gave up 5 bases, with 9 bases separating them. Written as DNA, the CDR3 is TGTGCCAGCAGTAACAGTCCGAATGAAAAACTGTTTTTT. Amino acids: CASSNSPNEKLFF.

The chain combines TRBV25-1 with TRBJ2-2; TRBD1 might be the D (6 bases). The CDR3 totals 15 residues. The germline CDR1 and CDR2 sequences are MGHDK and SYGVNS. The V end lost 7 bases, the J end lost 1 base, and 13 bases lay between the germline ends. Here the CDR3 reads CASTDGRGNTGELFF. The DNA for the CDR3 is TGTGCCAGCACTGACGGCAGGGGGAACACCGGGGAGCTGTTTTTT.

The CDR3: CACFPANNEKLFF. The CDR3 DNA sequence: TGTGCCTGCTTTCCGGCCAACAATGAAAAACTGTTTTTT. The chain is built from TRBV30 and TRBJ1-4; D is ambiguous. Germline V gene lookup returns CDR1 GTSNPN and CDR2 SVGIG (reference sequence). V was clipped by 6 bases and J by 5 bases, with 13 bases between them. The CDR3 loop spans 13 amino acids. Full variable domain (rest looked up from reference TRBV30 and TRBJ1-4): SQTIHQWPATLVQPVGSPLSLECTVEGTSNPNLYWYRQAAGRGLQLLFYSVGIGQISSEVPQNLSASRPQDRQFILSSKKLLLSDSGFYLCACFPANNEKLFFGSGTQLSVL.

CDR3: CASSSGTGSTTNEKLFF. CDR3 sequence (DNA): TGCGCCAGCAGCTCCGGGACAGGGAGCACAACTAATGAAAAACTGTTTTTT. This chain joins TRBV5-1 and TRBJ1-4; 9 bases match TRBD1. CDR3 length: 17 residues. Per germline, CDR1 SGHRS and CDR2 YFSETQ. V trimming: 3 bases; J trimming: 0 bases; junction bases outside the gene matches: 6.

The chain links TRBV5-1 to TRBJ2-1; 11 positions agree with TRBD2. CDR1 is SGHRS, CDR2 YFSETQ, per germline. The CDR3 totals 15 residues. V trimming: 4 bases; J trimming: 2 bases; junction bases outside the gene matches: 2. In DNA, the CDR3 is TGCGCCAGCAGCGTAGCGGGAGGGACCTACAATGAGCAGTTCTTC. This gives the protein CASSVAGGTYNEQFF.

The chain is built from TRBV5-1 and TRBJ2-7, with TRBD1 identical over 7 bases. V was clipped by 4 bases and J by 5 bases; unmatched bases: 6. Germline CDR1 reads SGHRS; CDR2 reads YFSETQ. CDR3 size: 13 residues. This chain's CDR3 is CASSRQGSDEQYF. The CDR3 coding sequence is TGCGCCAGCAGCCGACAGGGTTCCGACGAGCAGTACTTC.

This chain connects TRBV7-2 to TRBJ1-1; 7 nucleotides match TRBD1. The CDR3 length is 16 residues. CDR1 and CDR2 from the germline V gene are SGHTA and FQGNSA. The V gene end was trimmed by 5 bases and the J gene end by 2 bases; junction bases not matched to a gene: 11. CDR3 coding DNA: TGTGCCAGCAGCCACCGGGGAGGAGGGGGCAACACTGAAGCTTTCTTT. Protein product: CASSHRGGGGNTEAFF.

The chain employs TRBV5-1 and TRBJ2-7; 9 nucleotides agree with TRBD2. This CDR3 comprises 15 residues. V lost 0 bases and J lost 6; bases outside the gene matches: 7. Germline V gives CDR1 SGHRS, CDR2 YFSETQ. The CDR3 DNA reads TGCGCCAGCAGCTTGGGTAGCGGGGGCCCTCGCGAGCAGTACTTC. It is translated as CASSLGSGGPREQYF.

J is TRBJ2-5 and V is TRBV5-1; 8 bases fit TRBD2. After removal of 1 base from V and 3 bases from J, the junction contained 5 bases not matched to a gene. Per the germline V gene, CDR1 is SGHRS and CDR2 is YFSETQ. The CDR3 totals 15 residues. CDR3 nucleotides: TGCGCCAGCAGCTTGTCCGGGGGGGATAAAGAGACCCAGTACTTC. Translating it yields CASSLSGGDKETQYF.

The chain recombines TRBV11-2 with TRBJ2-7; no reliable D call. The V end was cut by 2 bases, the J end by 0 bases, with 8 bases between. The CDR3 consists of 14 residues. The germline V gene encodes CDR1 SGHAT and CDR2 FQNNGV. The DNA of the CDR3 is TGTGCCAGCAGCTTATTCCTTTCCTCCTACGAGCAGTACTTC. It encodes CASSLFLSSYEQYF.

J is TRBJ2-3 and V is TRBV5-1; tentatively, D is TRBD1 (6 bases). Trimming removed 0 bases from V and 5 bases from J, with 16 bases in between. CDR1 SGHRS and CDR2 YFSETQ come from the germline V gene. This CDR3 region has 16 residues. The CDR3 protein is CASSLELGAEGDTQYF. The DNA of the CDR3 is TGCGCCAGCAGCTTGGAGTTGGGGGCCGAGGGAGATACGCAGTATTTT.

This clone was seen only once. The V and J genes are TRBV6-6 and TRBJ1-1; 9 positions match TRBD1. The CDR3 length is 14 residues. Germline V CDR1 and CDR2: MNHNY, SVGAGI (reference sequence). The V segment lost 9 bases and the J segment 4 bases; nucleotides outside the gene matches: 9. The CDR3 DNA reads TGTGCCAGTATTGATGGACAGGGGACCACTGAAGCTTTCTTT. Translation gives CASIDGQGTTEAFF.

The J gene is TRBJ2-1, the V gene TRBV19; 9 nucleotides agree with TRBD2. The CDR3 covers 15 residues. V gave up 2 bases and J gave up 5 bases; unmatched junction bases: 4. The germline V gene has CDR1 LNHDA and CDR2 SQIVND (reference sequence). CDR3 sequence reads: CASSISGGNHNEQFF. The CDR3 nucleotides are TGTGCCAGTAGTATAAGCGGGGGGAATCACAATGAGCAGTTCTTC.

In its sample, this clone was seen a few times. V is TRBV7-9 and J is TRBJ1-2; D gene unclear. Looked up from germline, CDR1 is SEHNR and CDR2 is FQNEAQ (reference sequence). The V gene lost 5 bases and the J gene lost 5 bases, with 12 bases spanning the gap. This CDR3 is built from 13 residues. CDR3 bases: TGTGCCAGCAGCCCCCGTGAGGATTATGGCTACACCTTC. Translation gives CASSPREDYGYTF.